Following are 20 T cell receptor beta chains from one sample sequenced in a study of blood T cell repertoires in COVID-19. This table comes from immunoSEQ multiplex PCR, and its TCRdb copy is limited to in-frame clones, with some not included. The sample consists of roughly 300,000 clones, 85% of them appearing once. The material sequenced was PBMCs or T cells enriched from blood (not recorded which). These receptors were obtained from a woman aged 50 to 60 who had recovered from COVID-19.

V usage is TRBV19 and J usage is TRBJ1-2; 11 bases are shared with TRBD1. The V segment lost 2 bases and the J segment 5 bases; nucleotides outside the gene matches: 1. Germline lookup yields CDR1 LNHDA and CDR2 SQIVND (reference sequence). The CDR3 extends over 14 amino acids. The CDR3 region has the DNA TGTGCCAGTAGTATACGGGACAGGGGGTATGGCTACACCTTC. Translation: CASSIRDRGYGYTF.

The CDR3, as DNA: TGTGCCAGAGGCCCCCCGACTCAGTATTTT. Its protein product is CARGPPTQYF. The chain joins TRBV9 to TRBJ2-3; D remains ambiguous. Germline-derived CDR1 and CDR2 are SGDLS and YYNGEE. Trimming left V 8 bases short and J 12 bases short, with 13 bases between. The CDR3 contains 10 residues.

The rearrangement joins TRBV5-5 to TRBJ1-6; a possible D gene is TRBD1 (5 bases). The CDR3 has 14 amino acids. V was shortened by 7 bases and J by 10 bases, with 18 bases between the two germline ends. Germline V gene data show CDR1 as SGHKS and CDR2 as YYEKEE (reference sequence). The CDR3 reads CASSEWGRGSPLHF. The CDR3, as DNA: TGTGCCAGCTCCGAGTGGGGAAGGGGATCACCCCTCCACTTT.

J is TRBJ2-7 and V is TRBV27; the D is unclear. V lost 3 bases, J lost 0 bases, and 12 bases lay in between. The germline V gene has CDR1 MNHEY and CDR2 SMNVEV (reference sequence). CDR3 length equals 15 residues. The CDR3 here is CASSFIARASYEQYF. The CDR3 DNA reads TGTGCCAGCAGTTTCATAGCTCGTGCCTCCTACGAGCAGTACTTC.

The genes are TRBV5-6 and TRBJ2-1; D might be TRBD1 (6 bases). V was trimmed by 3 bases and J by 0 bases, leaving 10 bases between them. Germline V gene data show CDR1 as SGHDT and CDR2 as YYEEEE. The CDR3 length is 15 residues. The DNA of the CDR3 is TGTGCCAGCAGCTCGACAGGACCCTCCTACAATGAGCAGTTCTTC. It codes for CASSSTGPSYNEQFF.

This sequence joins TRBV5-4 and TRBJ1-3; tentatively, D is TRBD1 (5 bases). V was cut by 0 bases and J by 2 bases, with 9 bases left in between. The CDR3 runs 15 residues. Per germline, CDR1 SGHNT and CDR2 YYREEE (reference sequence). CDR3 amino acids: CASSLGGGAGNTIYF. The CDR3 DNA reads TGTGCCAGCAGCTTGGGCGGGGGAGCTGGAAACACCATATATTTT.

The chain has TRBV6-6 and TRBJ1-1, with TRBD1 matching 7 bases. The CDR3 loop spans 12 amino acids. CDR1 is MNHNY and CDR2 is SVGAGI in the germline V gene (reference sequence). V shed 6 bases and J 7 bases; nucleotides not matched to a gene: 5. Here the CDR3 reads CASRFGQVEAFF. CDR3 sequence (DNA): TGTGCCAGCAGATTCGGACAGGTTGAAGCTTTCTTT.

The chain joins TRBV6-5 to TRBJ2-1, with 11 bases identical to TRBD2. This CDR3 is built from 15 residues. CDR1 and CDR2 from the germline V gene are MNHEY and SVGAGI. The V and J ends lost 5 bases and 4 bases, in that order; junction bases with no gene match: 4. The CDR3 loop reads CASSQLAGDYNEQFF. The CDR3 DNA is TGTGCCAGCAGTCAACTAGCGGGAGATTACAATGAGCAGTTCTTC.

In this sample, this clone turned up once. The chain uses TRBV6-5 and TRBJ1-4; the D is unclear. This CDR3 comprises 13 residues. Germline CDR1 MNHEY, CDR2 SVGAGI. V lost 5 bases and J lost 0, with 4 bases in between. The CDR3 loop is CASSPSTNEKLFF. CDR3 nucleotide sequence: TGTGCCAGCAGTCCCTCAACTAATGAAAAACTGTTTTTT.

This clone was observed a few times. The CDR3 nucleotides are TGTGCCAGCACCCCCCTACTAGCCAATGAGCAGTTCTTC. Protein: CASTPLLANEQFF. V usage is TRBV6-2 or TRBV6-3 and J usage is TRBJ2-1; D is possibly TRBD2 (6 bases). Germline V CDR1 and CDR2: MNHEY, SVGEGT. The CDR3 length is 13 residues. The ends were cut back, 7 bases at V and 6 bases at J, with 13 bases in the middle.

The chain employs TRBV30 and TRBJ1-1; possibly TRBD1 for D (6 bases). The ends were cut back, 5 bases at V and 1 base at J, with 14 bases in the middle. The length of the CDR3 is 14 residues. The germline V gene has CDR1 GTSNPN and CDR2 SVGIG (reference sequence). CDR3 region: CAWGGDTPNTEAFF. The CDR3 DNA reads TGTGCCTGGGGGGGGGACACCCCGAACACTGAAGCTTTCTTT.

The rearrangement uses TRBV5-4 and TRBJ2-5, with a tentative D call TRBD1 (6 bases). Trimming pared 0 bases from V and 2 bases from J, leaving 11 bases between. The CDR3 is 15 amino acids. Germline lookup yields CDR1 SGHNT and CDR2 YYREEE (reference sequence). The CDR3 sequence: CASSLAVQGQETQYF. The CDR3 coding sequence is TGTGCCAGCAGCTTGGCCGTACAGGGACAAGAGACCCAGTACTTC.

This chain connects TRBV29-1 to TRBJ1-1; no reliable D call. Germline lookup yields CDR1 SQVTM and CDR2 ANQGSEA. The V and J ends lost 5 bases and 0 bases respectively, with 10 bases between them. The CDR3 is made up of 13 amino acids. CDR3 bases: TGCAGCGTTTTCGAGGTAATGAACACTGAAGCTTTCTTT. Protein: CSVFEVMNTEAFF.

The chain is built from TRBV11-2 and TRBJ2-7, with D perhaps TRBD1 (6 bases). The V gene lost 0 bases and the J gene lost 2 bases, with 14 bases spanning the gap. CDR1 is SGHAT and CDR2 is FQNNGV in the germline V gene. This CDR3 contains 16 residues. In nucleotides, the CDR3 is TGTGCCAGCAGCTTAGATTTGGGACAACCAGCCTACGAGCAGTACTTC. This gives the protein CASSLDLGQPAYEQYF.

This chain joins TRBV6-5 and TRBJ1-4; the D gene is possibly TRBD1 (5 bases). V lost 6 bases and J 8 bases, leaving 19 bases between the germline ends. Germline V gene sequence: CDR1 MNHEY, CDR2 SVGAGI. The CDR3 covers 15 residues. CDR3 amino acids: CASRDQQVNLEKLFF. The CDR3 DNA sequence: TGTGCCAGCAGAGACCAACAGGTTAATTTAGAAAAACTGTTTTTT.

The rearrangement uses TRBV4-2 and TRBJ2-2, with 10 nucleotides matching TRBD1. The germline gives CDR1 LGHNA, CDR2 YNFKEQ. This CDR3 spans 18 amino acids. V gave up 2 bases and J gave up 7 bases; unmatched junction bases: 13. CDR3 sequence reads: CASSQREPGQGTNGELFF. As DNA, the CDR3 is TGTGCCAGCAGCCAACGGGAGCCGGGACAGGGGACAAACGGGGAGCTGTTTTTT.

The chain joins TRBV2 to TRBJ2-3, with a weak D call TRBD1 (6 bases). V dropped 6 bases and J dropped 0 bases, with 10 bases sitting between them. The CDR3 runs to 14 residues. The V gene's germline CDR1 is SNHLY and CDR2 FYNNEI. CDR3 residues: CASRSQGSTDTQYF. In DNA form, the CDR3 reads TGTGCCAGCAGGTCTCAGGGGAGCACAGATACGCAGTATTTT.

The chain carries TRBV6-2 or TRBV6-3 and TRBJ2-3, with 10 bases lining up with TRBD2. The CDR3 loop spans 15 amino acids. CDR1 is MNHEY and CDR2 is SVGEGT in the germline V gene. The V and J ends lost 6 bases and 3 bases, in that order; junction bases with no gene match: 6. The CDR3: CASSPIAGGTDTQYF. The CDR3 coding sequence is TGTGCCAGCAGCCCTATAGCGGGAGGAACAGATACGCAGTATTTT.

The chain uses TRBV6-5 and TRBJ1-6; possible D gene TRBD1, 5 bases. V was pared by 11 bases and J by 9 bases, with 17 bases between. CDR1 is MNHEY and CDR2 is SVGAGI in the germline V gene. This CDR3 region has 13 residues. The CDR3 bases are TGTGCCGGGGCACTCGGAAACGGTTCACCCCTCCACTTT. Translation: CAGALGNGSPLHF.

The CDR3 is CASSCWTSGGAGANVLTF. CDR3 nucleotides: TGTGCCAGCAGCTGCTGGACTAGCGGGGGGGCTGGGGCCAACGTCCTGACTTTC. This chain connects TRBV12-1 to TRBJ2-6; the table's D call of TRBD2 was not tested on the DNA. TRBV12-1 counts as a pseudogene. The CDR3 runs 18 residues.